A selection of T cell receptor beta chains follows, all from one sample in a study of shared clonotypes between healthy human individuals. Profiled with immunoSEQ multiplex PCR; TCRdb holds only in-frame clones, not every one. This table holds 1,400,000 or so clones, about 98.5% found once. The sequenced sample was naive CD4+ T cells sorted from blood. The receptor set was obtained from a man aged 30 to 45 in good health. CDR3s include the opening cysteine and the closing phenylalanine or tryptophan. The D gene is left open where the match is weak. The size entry is marked missing in some rows and otherwise reads once, few, many or a size class.

D gene	V gene	clone size	J gene	CDR3 DNA	CDR3 protein
TRBD1	TRBV4-3	once	TRBJ1-5	TGCGCCAGCAGCCGGACAGGGGGCGGACAGCCCCAGCATTTT	CASSRTGGGQPQHF
NA	TRBV18	NA	TRBJ1-1	TGTGCCAGCTCACCTTTACAGTGGGGACCCGGGAACACTGAAGCTTTCTTT	CASSPLQWGPGNTEAFF
NA	TRBV11-2	NA	TRBJ2-7	TGTGCCAGCAGCTTACCCTTTCAGCGGAGGCAGTACTTC	CASSLPFQRRQYF
NA	TRBV29-1	NA	TRBJ2-2	TGCAGCGTTGAGATCCAGCCAGGCGGGGAGCTGTTTTTT	CSVEIQPGGELFF
NA	TRBV9	NA	TRBJ2-1	TGTGCCAGCAGCGTAGGCCTTGGCCGGGGCCTCCCCGCCTACAATGAGCAGTTCTTC	CASSVGLGRGLPAYNEQFF
NA	TRBV18	NA	TRBJ2-7	TGTGCCAGCTCACCCCAGGTTGAGTACGAGCAGTACTTC	CASSPQVEYEQYF
NA	TRBV5-1	few	TRBJ2-3	TGCGCCAGCAGCTTCGGAACGGGGGATACGCAGTATTTT	CASSFGTGDTQYF
NA	TRBV5-1	NA	TRBJ2-3	TGCGCCAGCAGCTTGGAGGGGACTAGCACAGATACGCAGTATTTT	CASSLEGTSTDTQYF
NA	TRBV18	NA	TRBJ2-7	TGTGCCAGCTCACCACGGGCTGGCCGGCATTACGAGCAGTACTTC	CASSPRAGRHYEQYF
TRBD1	TRBV5-6	NA	TRBJ2-7	TGTGCCAGCAGCTCCCCGGACAGGGGGGACGAGCAGTACTTC	CASSSPDRGDEQYF
NA	TRBV9	NA	TRBJ1-5	TGTGCCAGCAGCGTAGAGTGGACGGATCAGCCCCAGCATTTT	CASSVEWTDQPQHF
NA	TRBV21-1	once	TRBJ2-7	TGTGCCAGCAGGACAGTGGTCTACGAGCAGTACTTC	CASRTVVYEQYF
NA	TRBV7-2	NA	TRBJ1-1	TGTGCCAGCAGCTTAGTCGTTTGGGGGGGGATAATGAACACTGAAGCTTTCTTT	CASSLVVWGGIMNTEAFF
NA	TRBV28	NA	TRBJ2-5	TGTGCCAGCAGTTTTCGGGGAACTGCCCAGTACTTC	CASSFRGTAQYF
NA	TRBV15	NA	TRBJ2-5	TGTGCCACCAGCAGAGCCCCCCGGGAGACCCAGTACTTC	CATSRAPRETQYF
NA	TRBV19	NA	TRBJ2-2	TGTGCCAGTAAGGTGCAGGTAAACACCGGGGAGCTGTTTTTT	CASKVQVNTGELFF
TRBD1	TRBV5-1	NA	TRBJ1-1	TGCGCCAGCAGCTTCCAAACAGGGGCTGAAGCTTTCTTT	CASSFQTGAEAFF
NA	TRBV5-1	few	TRBJ2-2	TGCGCCAGCAGCGGACAGAACACCGGGGAGCTGTTTTTT	CASSGQNTGELFF
NA	TRBV30	NA	TRBJ2-7	TGTGCCTGGACTTCCCGGGACCGCTACTCCTACGAGCAGTACTTC	CAWTSRDRYSYEQYF
NA	TRBV28	NA	TRBJ1-5	TGTGCCAGCAACGTGGGCTCCTTATCTCAGCCCCAGCATTTT	CASNVGSLSQPQHF
TRBD1	TRBV7-7	NA	TRBJ2-1	TGTGCTAGGGACAGGGAGAACAATGAGCAGTTCTTC	CARDRENNEQFF
NA	TRBV9	once	TRBJ2-3	TGTGCCAGCAGCGATAGCCGTAGCACAGATACGCAGTATTTT	CASSDSRSTDTQYF
TRBD1	TRBV28	NA	TRBJ1-5	TGTGCCAGCAGTCGTTCACAGGGGGCGCAGGGTCAGCCCCAGCATTTT	CASSRSQGAQGQPQHF
NA	TRBV30	NA	TRBJ2-2	TGTGCCTGGACCGCCATTTCTGGGGGAGGCTACACCGGGGAGCTGTTTTTT	CAWTAISGGGYTGELFF
NA	TRBV15	NA	TRBJ2-4	TGTGCCACCAGCAGAGAAGGGGGTAGCTCCTTTTCCAGGAAAAACATTCAGTACTTC	CATSREGGSSFSRKNIQYF
TRBD1	TRBV30	NA	TRBJ1-1	TGTGCCTGGAGAGGCCGGGACAGGGAAGCTTTCTTT	CAWRGRDREAFF
TRBD2	TRBV7-9	NA	TRBJ2-3	TGTGCCAGCAGTGCCCCCGGGACTAGCTTTGCGCAGTATTTT	CASSAPGTSFAQYF
NA	TRBV7-9	NA	TRBJ2-1	TGTGCCAGCAGCTTAGCGCGGGGCTCCCACTACAATGAGCAGTTCTTC	CASSLARGSHYNEQFF
NA	TRBV5-1	NA	TRBJ1-1	TGCGCCAGCAGCGAACGAAACGGGGTGGGCACTGAAGCTTTCTTT	CASSERNGVGTEAFF
NA	TRBV2	NA	TRBJ2-2	TGTGCCAGCACTAAGATGGGGGGAGGAACCGGGGAGCTGTTTTTT	CASTKMGGGTGELFF
NA	TRBV28	NA	TRBJ1-2	TGTGCCAGCAGTGTGGGAGGGCAATATGGCTACACCTTC	CASSVGGQYGYTF
NA	TRBV18	NA	TRBJ1-1	TGTGCCAGTTTCCGAATCGAGTTCACTGAAGCTTTCTTT	CASFRIEFTEAFF
NA	TRBV5-4	NA	TRBJ1-2	TGTGCCGGCCGCGGGAGAGGTGGCTACACCTTC	CAGRGRGGYTF
NA	TRBV5-1	NA	TRBJ2-3	TGCGCCAGCAGCTTGGAATCAGGGGGGCCTGCGAGGACAGATACGCAGTATTTT	CASSLESGGPARTDTQYF
TRBD2	TRBV5-1	NA	TRBJ2-3	TGCGCCAGCAGCTTGAGACTAGCGGGATATCGGGATGGCACAGATACGCAGTATTTT	CASSLRLAGYRDGTDTQYF
NA	TRBV2	NA	TRBJ1-4	TGTGCCGGCAACCTTGCTGGGGTAGGTCCTGAAAAACTGTTTTTT	CAGNLAGVGPEKLFF
TRBD2	TRBV5-4	NA	TRBJ2-1	TGTGCCAGCTTTTCGGTAGCGGGGAGGCAGAATAATGAGCAGTTCTTC	CASFSVAGRQNNEQFF
TRBD1	TRBV5-1	NA	TRBJ1-1	TGCGCCAGCAGCTTGGCCCCGACAGGGGGTGGCTTCGGTACTGAAGCTTTCTTT	CASSLAPTGGGFGTEAFF
NA	TRBV23-1	NA	TRBJ1-2	TGCGCCAGCAGTCATCCCCCGGAGGGGGGGAGGTCTAACTATGGCTACACCTTC	CASSHPPEGGRSNYGYTF
NA	TRBV19	NA	TRBJ2-1	TGTGCCAGTAGCCCCGGACAGTACAATGAGCAGTTCTTC	CASSPGQYNEQFF
NA	TRBV28	NA	TRBJ1-5	TGTGCCAGCAGTTTACAACTCACTCAGCCCCAGCATTTT	CASSLQLTQPQHF
TRBD1	TRBV13	NA	TRBJ1-4	TGTGCCAGCAGCACTCGACAGGGAGGAGGAACTAATGAAAAACTGTTTTTT	CASSTRQGGGTNEKLFF
TRBD1	TRBV6-5	NA	TRBJ1-2	TGTGCCAGCAGTTACTCGAAGGGACAGGTTCACTACTACACCTTC	CASSYSKGQVHYYTF
TRBD1	TRBV4-1	NA	TRBJ1-1	TGCGCCAGCAGCCCCCCACAGGGGGCAATGAACACTGAAGCTTTCTTT	CASSPPQGAMNTEAFF
NA	TRBV10-3	NA	TRBJ2-7	TGTGCCACAAAAGACTACGAGCAGTACTTC	CATKDYEQYF